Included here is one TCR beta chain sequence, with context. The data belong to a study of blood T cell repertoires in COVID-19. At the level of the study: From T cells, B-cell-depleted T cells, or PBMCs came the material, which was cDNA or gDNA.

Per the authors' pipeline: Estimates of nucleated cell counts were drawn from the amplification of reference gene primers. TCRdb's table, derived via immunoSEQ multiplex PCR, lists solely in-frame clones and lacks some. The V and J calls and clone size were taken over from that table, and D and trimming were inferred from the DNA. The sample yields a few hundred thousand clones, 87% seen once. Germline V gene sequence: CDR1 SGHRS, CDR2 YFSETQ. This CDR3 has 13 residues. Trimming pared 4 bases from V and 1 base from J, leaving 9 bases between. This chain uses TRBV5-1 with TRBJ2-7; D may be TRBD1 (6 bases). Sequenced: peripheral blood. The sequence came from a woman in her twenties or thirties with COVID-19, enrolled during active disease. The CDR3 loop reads CASSHGQSYEQYF. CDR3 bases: TGCGCCAGCAGCCACGGACAGTCCTACGAGCAGTACTTC.